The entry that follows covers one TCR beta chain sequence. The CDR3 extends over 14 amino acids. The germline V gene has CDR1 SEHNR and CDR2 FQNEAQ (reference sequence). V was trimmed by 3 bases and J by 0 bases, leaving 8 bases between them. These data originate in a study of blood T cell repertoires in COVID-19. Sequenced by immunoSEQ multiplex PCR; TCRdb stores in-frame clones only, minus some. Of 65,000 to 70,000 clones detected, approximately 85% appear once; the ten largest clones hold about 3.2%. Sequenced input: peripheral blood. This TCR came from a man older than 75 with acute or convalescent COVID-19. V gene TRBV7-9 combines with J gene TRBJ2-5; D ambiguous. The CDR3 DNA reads TGTGCCAGCAGCTTGTGGGCAGACCAAGAGACCCAGTACTTC. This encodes CASSLWADQETQYF. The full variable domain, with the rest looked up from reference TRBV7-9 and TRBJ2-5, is DTGVSQNPRHKITKRGQNVTFRCDPISEHNRLYWYRQTLGQGPEFLTYFQNEAQLEKSRLLSDRFSAERPKGSFSTLEIQRTEQGDSAMYLCASSLWADQETQYFGPGTRLLVL.